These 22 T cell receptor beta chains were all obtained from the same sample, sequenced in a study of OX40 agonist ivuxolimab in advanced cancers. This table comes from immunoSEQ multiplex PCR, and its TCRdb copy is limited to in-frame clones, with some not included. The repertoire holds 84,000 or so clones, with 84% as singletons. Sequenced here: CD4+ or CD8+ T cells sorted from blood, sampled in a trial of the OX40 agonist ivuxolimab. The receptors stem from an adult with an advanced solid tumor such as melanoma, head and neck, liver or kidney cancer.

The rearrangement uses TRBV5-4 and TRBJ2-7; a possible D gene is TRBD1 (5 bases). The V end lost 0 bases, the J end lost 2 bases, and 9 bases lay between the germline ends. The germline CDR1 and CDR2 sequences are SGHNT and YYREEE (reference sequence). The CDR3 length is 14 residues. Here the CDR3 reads CASSLEQATYEQYF. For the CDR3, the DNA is TGTGCCAGCAGCTTGGAACAGGCTACCTACGAGCAGTACTTC.

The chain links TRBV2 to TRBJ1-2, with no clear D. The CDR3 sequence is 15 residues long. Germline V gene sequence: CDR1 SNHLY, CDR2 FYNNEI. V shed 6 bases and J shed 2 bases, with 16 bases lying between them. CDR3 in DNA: TGTGCCAGCAGCACCGCGGCAGCCAGCAACTATGGCTACACCTTC. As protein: CASSTAAASNYGYTF. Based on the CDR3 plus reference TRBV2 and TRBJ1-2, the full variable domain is EPEVTQTPSHQVTQMGQEVILRCVPISNHLYFYWYRQILGQKVEFLVSFYNNEISEKSEIFDDQFSVERPDGSNFTLKIRSTKLEDSAMYFCASSTAAASNYGYTFGSGTRLTVV.

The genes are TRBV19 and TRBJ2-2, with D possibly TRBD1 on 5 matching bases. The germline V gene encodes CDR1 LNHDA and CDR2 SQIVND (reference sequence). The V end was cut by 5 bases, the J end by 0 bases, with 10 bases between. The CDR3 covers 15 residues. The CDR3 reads CASSFPGTNTGELFF. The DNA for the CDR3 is TGTGCCAGTAGTTTTCCAGGGACGAACACCGGGGAGCTGTTTTTT.

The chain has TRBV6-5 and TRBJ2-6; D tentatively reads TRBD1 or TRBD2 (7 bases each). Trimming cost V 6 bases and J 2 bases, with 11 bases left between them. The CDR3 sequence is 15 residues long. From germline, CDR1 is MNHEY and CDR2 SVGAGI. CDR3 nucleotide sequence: TGTGCCAGCAGCCCAGGGGGGGCTGGGGCCAACGTCCTGACTTTC. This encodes CASSPGGAGANVLTF.

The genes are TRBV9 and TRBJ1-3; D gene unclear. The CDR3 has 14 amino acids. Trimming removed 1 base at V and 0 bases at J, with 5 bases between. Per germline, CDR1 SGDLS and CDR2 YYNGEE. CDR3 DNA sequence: TGTGCCAGCAGCGTACAGAGCTCTGGAAACACCATATATTTT. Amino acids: CASSVQSSGNTIYF.

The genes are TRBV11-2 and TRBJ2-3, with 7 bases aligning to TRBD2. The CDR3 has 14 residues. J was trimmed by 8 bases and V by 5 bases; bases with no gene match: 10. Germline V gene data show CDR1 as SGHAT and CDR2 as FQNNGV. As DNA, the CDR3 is TGTGCCAGCAGCGGGGGGGAGGGGCCGTTTACGCAGTATTTT. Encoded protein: CASSGGEGPFTQYF.

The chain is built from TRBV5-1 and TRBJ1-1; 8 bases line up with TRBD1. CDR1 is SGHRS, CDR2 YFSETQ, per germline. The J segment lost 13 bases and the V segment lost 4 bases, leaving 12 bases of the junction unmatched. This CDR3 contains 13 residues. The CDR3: CASSGGDRQTVFF. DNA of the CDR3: TGCGCCAGCAGCGGAGGGGACAGGCAAACCGTTTTCTTT.

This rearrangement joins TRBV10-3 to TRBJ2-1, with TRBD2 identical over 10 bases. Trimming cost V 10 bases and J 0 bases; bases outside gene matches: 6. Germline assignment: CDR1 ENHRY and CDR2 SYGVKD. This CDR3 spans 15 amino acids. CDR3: CATDSGGSSYNEQFF. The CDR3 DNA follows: TGTGCCACCGATAGCGGGGGGAGCTCCTACAATGAGCAGTTCTTC.

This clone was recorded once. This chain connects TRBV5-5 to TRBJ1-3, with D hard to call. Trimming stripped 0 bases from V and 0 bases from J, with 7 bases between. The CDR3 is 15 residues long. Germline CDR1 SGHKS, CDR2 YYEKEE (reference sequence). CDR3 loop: CASSLVGFSGNTIYF. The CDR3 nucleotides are TGTGCCAGCAGCTTGGTGGGTTTCTCTGGAAACACCATATATTTT.

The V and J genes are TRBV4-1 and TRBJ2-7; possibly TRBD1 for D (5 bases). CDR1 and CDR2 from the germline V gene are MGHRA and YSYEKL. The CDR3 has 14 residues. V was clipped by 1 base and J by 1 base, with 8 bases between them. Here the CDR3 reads CASSQGPGSYEQYV. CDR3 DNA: TGCGCCAGCAGCCAAGGTCCAGGGTCCTACGAGCAGTACGTC.

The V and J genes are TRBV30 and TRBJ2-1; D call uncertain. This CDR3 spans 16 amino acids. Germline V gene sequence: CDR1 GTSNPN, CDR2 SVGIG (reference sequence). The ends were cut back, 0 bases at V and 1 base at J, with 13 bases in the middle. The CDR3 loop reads CAWSVRAGPSYNEQFF. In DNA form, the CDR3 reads TGTGCCTGGAGTGTTCGGGCCGGTCCATCCTACAATGAGCAGTTCTTC.

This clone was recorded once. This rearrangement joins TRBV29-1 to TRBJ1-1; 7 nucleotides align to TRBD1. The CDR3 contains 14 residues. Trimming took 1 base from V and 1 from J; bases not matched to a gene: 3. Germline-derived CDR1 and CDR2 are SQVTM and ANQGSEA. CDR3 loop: CSVEGRQGNTEAFF. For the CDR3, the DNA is TGCAGCGTTGAAGGACGACAGGGGAACACTGAAGCTTTCTTT.

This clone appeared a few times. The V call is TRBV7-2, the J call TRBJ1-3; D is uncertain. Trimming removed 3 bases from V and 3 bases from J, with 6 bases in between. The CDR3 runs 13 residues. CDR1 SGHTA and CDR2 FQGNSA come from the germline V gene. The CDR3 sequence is CASSLGFGNTIYF. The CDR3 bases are TGTGCCAGCAGCTTGGGGTTTGGAAACACCATATATTTT.

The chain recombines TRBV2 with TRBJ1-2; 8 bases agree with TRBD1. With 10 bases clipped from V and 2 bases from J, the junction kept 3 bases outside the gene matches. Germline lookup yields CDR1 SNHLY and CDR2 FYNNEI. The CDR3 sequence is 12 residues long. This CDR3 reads CATRTGNYGYTF. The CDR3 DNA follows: TGTGCCACTCGGACAGGGAACTATGGCTACACCTTC.

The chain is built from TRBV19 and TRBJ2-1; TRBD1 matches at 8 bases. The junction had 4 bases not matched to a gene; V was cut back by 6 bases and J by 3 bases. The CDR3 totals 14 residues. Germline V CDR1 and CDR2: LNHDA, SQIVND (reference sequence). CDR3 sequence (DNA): TGTGCCAGTAGGCCGACAGGGGTCTACAATGAGCAGTTCTTC. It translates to CASRPTGVYNEQFF.

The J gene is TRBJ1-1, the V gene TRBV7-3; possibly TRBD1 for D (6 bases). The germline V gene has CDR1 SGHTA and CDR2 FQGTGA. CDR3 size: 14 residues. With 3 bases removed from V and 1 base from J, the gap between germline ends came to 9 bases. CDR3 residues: CASSFGGRNTEAFF. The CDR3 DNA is TGTGCCAGCAGCTTTGGGGGCCGGAACACTGAAGCTTTCTTT.

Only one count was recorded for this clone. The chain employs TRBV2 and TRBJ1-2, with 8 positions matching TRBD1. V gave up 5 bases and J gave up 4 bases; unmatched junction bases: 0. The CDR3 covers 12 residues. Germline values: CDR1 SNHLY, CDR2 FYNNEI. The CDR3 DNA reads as TGTGCCAGCAGTACAGGGGGCTATGGCTACACCTTC. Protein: CASSTGGYGYTF.

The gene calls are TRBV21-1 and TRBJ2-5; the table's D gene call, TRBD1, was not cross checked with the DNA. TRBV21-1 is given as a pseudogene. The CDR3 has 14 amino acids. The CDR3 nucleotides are TGTGCCAGCAGCACCTGGGGGCCAGCGGAGACCCAGTACTTC. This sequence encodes CASSTWGPAETQYF.

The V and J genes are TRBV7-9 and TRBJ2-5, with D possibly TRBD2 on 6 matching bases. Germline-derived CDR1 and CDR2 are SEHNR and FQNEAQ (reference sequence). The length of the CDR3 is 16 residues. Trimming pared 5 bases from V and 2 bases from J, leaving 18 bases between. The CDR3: CASSRRGTVQQETQYF. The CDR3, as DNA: TGTGCCAGCAGCCGACGGGGGACGGTACAACAAGAGACCCAGTACTTC.

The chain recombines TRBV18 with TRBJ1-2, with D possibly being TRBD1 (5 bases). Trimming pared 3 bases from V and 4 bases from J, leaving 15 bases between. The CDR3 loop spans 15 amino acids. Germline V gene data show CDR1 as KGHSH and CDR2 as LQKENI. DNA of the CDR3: TGTGCCAGCTCACCCTCGGGGGGACCGGGCTATGGCTACACCTTC. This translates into CASSPSGGPGYGYTF.

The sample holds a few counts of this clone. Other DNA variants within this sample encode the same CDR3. The CDR3 DNA is TGTGCCAGCAGCGCCCGGACAGGGAGAGGCAATCAGCCCCAGCATTTT. Translating gives CASSARTGRGNQPQHF. The rearrangement uses TRBV7-2 and TRBJ1-5, with 8 bases identical to TRBD1. CDR1 and CDR2 from the germline V gene are SGHTA and FQGNSA. The CDR3 consists of 16 residues. J lost 2 bases, V lost 5 bases, and 8 bases had no gene match.

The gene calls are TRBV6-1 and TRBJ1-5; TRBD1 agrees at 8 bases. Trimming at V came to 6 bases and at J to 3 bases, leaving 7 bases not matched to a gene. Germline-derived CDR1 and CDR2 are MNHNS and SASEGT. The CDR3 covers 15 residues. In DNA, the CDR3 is TGTGCCAGCAGAACGACAGGGGAATACAATCAGCCCCAGCATTTT. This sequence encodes CASRTTGEYNQPQHF.